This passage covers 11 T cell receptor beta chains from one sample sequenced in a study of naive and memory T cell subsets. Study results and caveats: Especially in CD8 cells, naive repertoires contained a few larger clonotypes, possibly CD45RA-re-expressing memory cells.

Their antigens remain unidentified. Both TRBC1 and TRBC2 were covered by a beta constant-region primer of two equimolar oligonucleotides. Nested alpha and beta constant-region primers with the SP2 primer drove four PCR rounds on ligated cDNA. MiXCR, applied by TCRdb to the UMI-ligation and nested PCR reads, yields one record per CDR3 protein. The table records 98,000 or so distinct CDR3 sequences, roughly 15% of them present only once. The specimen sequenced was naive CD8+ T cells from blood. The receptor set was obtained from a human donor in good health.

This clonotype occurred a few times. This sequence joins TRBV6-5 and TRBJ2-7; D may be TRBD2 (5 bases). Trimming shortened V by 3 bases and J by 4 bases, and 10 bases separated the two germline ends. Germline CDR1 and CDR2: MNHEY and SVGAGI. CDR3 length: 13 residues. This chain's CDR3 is CASSYARGYEQYF. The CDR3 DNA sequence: TGTGCCAGCAGTTATGCTCGGGGATACGAGCAGTACTTC.

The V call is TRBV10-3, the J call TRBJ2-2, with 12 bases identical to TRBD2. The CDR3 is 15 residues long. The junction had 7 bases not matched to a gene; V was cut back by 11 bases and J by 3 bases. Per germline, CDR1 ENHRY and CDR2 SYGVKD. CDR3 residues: CALLAGGLDTGELFF. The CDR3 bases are TGTGCCCTCCTAGCGGGGGGGCTCGACACCGGGGAGCTGTTTTTT.

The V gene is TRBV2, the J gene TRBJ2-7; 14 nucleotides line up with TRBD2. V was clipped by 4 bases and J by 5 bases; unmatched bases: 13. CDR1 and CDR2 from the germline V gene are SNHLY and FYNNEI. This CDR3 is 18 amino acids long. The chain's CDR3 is CASSGGTSGSAVRDEQYF. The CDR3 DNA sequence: TGTGCCAGCAGTGGAGGGACTAGCGGGAGTGCGGTTCGCGACGAGCAGTACTTC.

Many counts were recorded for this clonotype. CDR3 amino acids: CASSLLPGLVSNEQFF. The CDR3 bases are TGTGCCAGCAGCCTTCTCCCGGGACTAGTGAGCAATGAGCAGTTCTTC. The gene calls are TRBV14 and TRBJ2-1; 8 bases match TRBD2. Germline lookup yields CDR1 SGHDN and CDR2 FVKESK. V gave up 4 bases and J gave up 6 bases; unmatched junction bases: 11. This CDR3 is 16 amino acids long.

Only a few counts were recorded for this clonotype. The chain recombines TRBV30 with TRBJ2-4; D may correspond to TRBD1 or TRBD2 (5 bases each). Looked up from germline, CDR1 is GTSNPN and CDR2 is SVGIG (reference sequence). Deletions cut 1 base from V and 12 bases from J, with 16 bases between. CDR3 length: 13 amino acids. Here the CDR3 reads CAWSGWDEGPQYF. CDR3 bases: TGTGCCTGGAGTGGATGGGACGAAGGCCCTCAGTACTTC. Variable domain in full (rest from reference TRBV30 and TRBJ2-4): SQTIHQWPATLVQPVGSPLSLECTVEGTSNPNLYWYRQAAGRGLQLLFYSVGIGQISSEVPQNLSASRPQDRQFILSSKKLLLSDSGFYLCAWSGWDEGPQYFGAGTRLSVL.

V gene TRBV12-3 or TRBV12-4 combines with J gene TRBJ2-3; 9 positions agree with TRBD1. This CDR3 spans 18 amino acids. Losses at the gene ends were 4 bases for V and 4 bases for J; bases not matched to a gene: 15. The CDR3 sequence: CASSSRTGVTPTPDTQYF. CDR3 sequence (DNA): TGTGCCAGCAGTTCCCGGACAGGGGTCACCCCCACGCCAGATACGCAGTATTTT.

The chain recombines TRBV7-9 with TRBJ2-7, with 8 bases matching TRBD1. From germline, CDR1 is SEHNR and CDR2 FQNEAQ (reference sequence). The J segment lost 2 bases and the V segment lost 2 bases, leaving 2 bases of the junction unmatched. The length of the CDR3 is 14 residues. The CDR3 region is CASSLLGQAYEQYF. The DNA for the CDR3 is TGTGCCAGCAGCTTACTGGGACAGGCCTACGAGCAGTACTTC.

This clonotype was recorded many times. CDR3 in DNA: TGTGCCAGCAGTTACCCCCAAAAGGAGCAGTACTTC. It encodes CASSYPQKEQYF. This chain links TRBV6-2 or TRBV6-3 with TRBJ2-7; D unresolved. This CDR3 comprises 12 residues. Germline V gene sequence: CDR1 MNHEY, CDR2 SVGEGT. V was cut by 2 bases and J by 7 bases, with 9 bases left in between.

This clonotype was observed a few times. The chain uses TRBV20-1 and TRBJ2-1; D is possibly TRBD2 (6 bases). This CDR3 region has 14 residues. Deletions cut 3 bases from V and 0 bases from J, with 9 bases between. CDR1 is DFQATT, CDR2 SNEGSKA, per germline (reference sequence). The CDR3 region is CSARADYSYNEQFF. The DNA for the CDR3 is TGCAGTGCTAGGGCGGACTACTCCTACAATGAGCAGTTCTTC.

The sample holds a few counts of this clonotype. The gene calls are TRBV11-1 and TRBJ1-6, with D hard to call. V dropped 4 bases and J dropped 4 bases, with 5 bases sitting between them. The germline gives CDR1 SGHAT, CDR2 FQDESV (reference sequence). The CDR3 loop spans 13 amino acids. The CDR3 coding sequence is TGTGCCAGCAGCTCGCGGTATAATTCACCCCTCCACTTT. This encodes CASSSRYNSPLHF. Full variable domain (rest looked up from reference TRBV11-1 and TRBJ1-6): EAEVAQSPRYKITEKSQAVAFWCDPISGHATLYWYRQILGQGPELLVQFQDESVVDDSQLPKDRFSAERLKGVDSTLKIQPAELGDSAMYLCASSSRYNSPLHFGNGTRLTVT.

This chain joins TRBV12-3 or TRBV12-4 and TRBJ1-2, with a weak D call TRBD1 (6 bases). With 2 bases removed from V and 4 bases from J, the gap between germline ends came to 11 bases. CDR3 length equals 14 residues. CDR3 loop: CASSLLVGGYGYTF. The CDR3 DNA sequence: TGTGCCAGCAGTTTACTGGTAGGGGGCTATGGCTACACCTTC.